The 20 T cell receptor beta chains reported below all come from one sample, sequenced in a study of cytomegalovirus exposure and HLA in healthy donors. Sequencing was performed with immunoSEQ multiplex PCR; in TCRdb, only in-frame clones are kept and a portion is missing. The sample holds about 82,000 clones; around 92% are singletons and the top ten take approximately 0.67%. Sequencing used PBMCs. All receptors derive from a man aged 18 to 30 in good health and CMV-seronegative.

The rearrangement uses TRBV6-5 and TRBJ2-5, with a possible D match to TRBD2 (6 bases). Judging by the DNA end, TRBJ2-7 fits better; the J call may be wrong. Germline V gene data show CDR1 as MNHEY and CDR2 as SVGAGI. The CDR3 contains 15 residues. DNA for the CDR3: TGTGCCAGCAATCCGGTCCGGGAGCGGATCGACGAGCAGTACTTC. Translating gives CASNPVRERIDEQYF.

This chain joins TRBV7-9 and TRBJ2-3; 7 bases are a match to TRBD1. Germline trimming cut 2 bases from V and 7 bases from J; bases unmatched to any gene: 15. The CDR3 loop spans 17 amino acids. CDR1 and CDR2 from the germline V gene are SEHNR and FQNEAQ (reference sequence). CDR3 sequence (DNA): TGTGCCAGCAGCTTAAAGGGGGCGCAGGGCGTTTTGAATACGCAGTATTTT. Translation: CASSLKGAQGVLNTQYF.

The V gene is TRBV6-4, the J gene TRBJ2-1, with TRBD1 matching 9 bases. Germline values: CDR1 MRHNA, CDR2 SNTAGT. The CDR3 totals 14 residues. Germline trimming cut 6 bases from V and 4 bases from J; bases unmatched to any gene: 4. In DNA, the CDR3 is TGTGCCAGCAGGAGGGGGACAGGGTACAATGAGCAGTTCTTC. Translation gives CASRRGTGYNEQFF.

The rearrangement joins TRBV19 to TRBJ1-5; unclear D gene. V shed 5 bases and J shed 4 bases, with 12 bases lying between them. The CDR3 runs to 14 residues. The germline gives CDR1 LNHDA, CDR2 SQIVND (reference sequence). The CDR3 loop is CASSPTASNQPQHF. CDR3 nucleotide sequence: TGTGCCAGTAGTCCTACCGCTTCTAATCAGCCCCAGCATTTT.

The chain carries TRBV28 and TRBJ2-7; the match to TRBD1 covers 8 bases. In germline, CDR1 is MDHEN, CDR2 SYDVKM. The J segment lost 5 bases and the V segment lost 2 bases, leaving 2 bases of the junction unmatched. This CDR3 is 13 amino acids long. CDR3 sequence reads: CASSLQGANEQYF. The CDR3 DNA reads TGTGCCAGCAGTTTACAGGGGGCTAACGAGCAGTACTTC.

The chain joins TRBV6-4 to TRBJ2-3; TRBD2 is a possible D gene (5 bases). Germline-derived CDR1 and CDR2 are MRHNA and SNTAGT. The V end was cut by 6 bases, the J end by 2 bases, with 9 bases between. There are 13 residues in the CDR3. CDR3 DNA sequence: TGTGCCAGCAGCCGGACTTACACAGATACGCAGTATTTT. This sequence encodes CASSRTYTDTQYF.

The chain has TRBV5-5 and TRBJ2-7; 7 nucleotides agree with TRBD2. Germline trimming cut 0 bases from V and 2 bases from J; bases unmatched to any gene: 14. This CDR3 comprises 18 residues. CDR1 and CDR2 (germline): SGHKS, YYEKEE (reference sequence). CDR3 amino acids: CASSLVNLRTGGAYEQYF. The CDR3 DNA sequence: TGTGCCAGCAGCTTGGTCAATCTTCGTACGGGAGGCGCCTACGAGCAGTACTTC.

The chain couples TRBV7-2 to TRBJ2-2; tentative D call: TRBD1 (5 bases). V was shortened by 2 bases and J by 0 bases, with 7 bases between the two germline ends. Per the germline V gene, CDR1 is SGHTA and CDR2 is FQGNSA. The CDR3 has 15 amino acids. CDR3: CASSLRQPNTGELFF. The CDR3 nucleotides are TGTGCCAGCAGCTTACGACAGCCGAACACCGGGGAGCTGTTTTTT.

The V and J genes are TRBV27 and TRBJ2-3; 11 bases agree with TRBD2. The CDR3 covers 15 residues. V lost 3 bases and J lost 5; bases outside the gene matches: 4. Germline V gene sequence: CDR1 MNHEY, CDR2 SMNVEV (reference sequence). The CDR3 bases are TGTGCCAGCAGTTTCGTAGCGGGGGGGCTAGATACGCAGTATTTT. Its protein is CASSFVAGGLDTQYF.

The chain recombines TRBV7-2 with TRBJ1-2; D perhaps matches TRBD1 (5 bases). V was trimmed by 5 bases and J by 4 bases, leaving 8 bases between them. This CDR3 has 12 amino acids. Germline V gene sequence: CDR1 SGHTA, CDR2 FQGNSA. CDR3 residues: CASSADSYGYTF. In nucleotides, the CDR3 is TGTGCCAGCAGCGCCGACAGCTATGGCTACACCTTC.

The V call is TRBV7-9, the J call TRBJ1-1; no clear D. With 1 base removed from V and 4 bases from J, the gap between germline ends came to 19 bases. CDR1 SEHNR and CDR2 FQNEAQ come from the germline V gene (reference sequence). The CDR3 extends over 17 amino acids. The chain's CDR3 is CASSLGQIGSGVTEAFF. In DNA, the CDR3 is TGTGCCAGCAGCTTAGGGCAAATAGGTAGCGGCGTCACTGAAGCTTTCTTT.

The chain has TRBV27 and TRBJ2-6, with D unresolved. Germline V CDR1 and CDR2: MNHEY, SMNVEV (reference sequence). The V end was cut by 6 bases, the J end by 0 bases, with 6 bases between. This CDR3 has 14 residues. The DNA for the CDR3 is TGTGCCAGCAGGGCCCCCTCTGGGGCCAACGTCCTGACTTTC. It translates to CASRAPSGANVLTF.

DNA of the CDR3: TGTGCCAGCAGTCTCGACAGGCTGAGGGGCTACACCTTC. Encoded protein: CASSLDRLRGYTF. V usage is TRBV27 and J usage is TRBJ1-2; perhaps TRBD1 as D (6 bases). Germline-derived CDR1 and CDR2 are MNHEY and SMNVEV (reference sequence). V dropped 5 bases and J dropped 8 bases, with 15 bases sitting between them. The CDR3 extends over 13 amino acids.

The J gene is TRBJ1-5, the V gene TRBV5-5, with 7 bases lining up with TRBD1. Germline CDR1 is SGHKS and CDR2 is YYEKEE (reference sequence). This CDR3 has 15 residues. V was pared by 0 bases and J by 4 bases, with 4 bases of the junction left unmatched. The CDR3 DNA is TGTGCCAGCAGCTTGGGCGACAGGGAGAATCAGCCCCAGCATTTT. Its translation: CASSLGDRENQPQHF.

The chain links TRBV19 to TRBJ2-7; 9 bases agree with TRBD2. The CDR3 totals 15 residues. V gave up 7 bases and J gave up 0 bases; unmatched junction bases: 7. Germline V gives CDR1 LNHDA, CDR2 SQIVND (reference sequence). The CDR3, as DNA: TGTGCCAGTACCGACCATAGCGGGAGCTCCTACGAGCAGTACTTC. Its protein is CASTDHSGSSYEQYF.

This chain uses TRBV7-9 with TRBJ1-4; 7 bases map to TRBD1. The germline gives CDR1 SEHNR, CDR2 FQNEAQ (reference sequence). The V segment lost 4 bases and the J segment 11 bases; nucleotides outside the gene matches: 16. The CDR3 loop spans 16 amino acids. This CDR3 reads CASSSSSIGAGGKLFF. The DNA of the CDR3 is TGTGCCAGCAGCTCATCCTCTATAGGGGCAGGGGGGAAACTGTTTTTT.

J is TRBJ2-7 and V is TRBV11-2; 8 nucleotides line up with TRBD2. The CDR3 has 15 residues. Germline loops: CDR1 SGHAT, CDR2 FQNNGV. J lost 4 bases, V lost 5 bases, and 10 bases had no gene match. In DNA, the CDR3 is TGTGCCAGCAGCCCCACGGCGGGGGGCTTTTACGAGCAGTACTTC. It translates to CASSPTAGGFYEQYF.

This chain joins TRBV5-1 and TRBJ2-7; 7 bases agree with TRBD1. From germline, CDR1 is SGHRS and CDR2 YFSETQ. The CDR3 is made up of 15 amino acids. V trimming: 4 bases; J trimming: 2 bases; junction bases outside the gene matches: 9. The CDR3 nucleotides are TGCGCCAGCAGCCGGAATTACAGGGGAACCTACGAGCAGTACTTC. This codes for CASSRNYRGTYEQYF.

V usage is TRBV4-2 and J usage is TRBJ1-2; TRBD1 aligns across 7 bases. The V segment lost 5 bases and the J segment 6 bases; nucleotides outside the gene matches: 6. CDR3 length: 13 residues. Germline V CDR1 and CDR2: LGHNA, YNFKEQ. CDR3 amino acids: CASSRRQGHGYTF. CDR3 DNA: TGTGCCAGCAGCAGGAGACAGGGCCATGGCTACACCTTC.

This chain links TRBV7-8 with TRBJ1-2; D unresolved. The CDR3 covers 14 residues. Germline-derived CDR1 and CDR2 are SGHVS and FQNEAQ. Trimming shortened V by 4 bases and J by 6 bases, and 15 bases separated the two germline ends. The CDR3 here is CASSSSGPPDGYTF. DNA for the CDR3: TGTGCCAGCAGCTCAAGCGGGCCCCCCGATGGCTACACCTTC.